The 11 T cell receptor beta chains below all came from one sample that was sequenced in a study of cytotoxic CD8 clonotypes in ibrutinib-treated CLL. Only in-frame clones appear in the TCRdb table, and some are missing; sequencing was by immunoSEQ multiplex PCR. The data contain 200,000 or so clones, about 75% of them singletons. The sequencing used PBMCs, collected after 12 months of ibrutinib treatment. All receptors come from a human donor with chronic lymphocytic leukemia.

This clone was seen only once. The CDR3: CAIHGVSSDTQYF. The CDR3 DNA reads as TGTGCCATCCATGGGGTAAGTTCAGATACGCAGTATTTT. The J gene is TRBJ2-3, the V gene TRBV15; the D is unclear. The CDR3 has 13 residues. CDR1 LNHNV and CDR2 YYDKDF come from the germline V gene (reference sequence). Between the trimmed V and J ends, which lost 10 bases and 4 bases, there was a span of 15 bases.

This clone was seen a single time. The chain couples TRBV11-2 to TRBJ2-5, with TRBD2 matching over 10 bases. In germline, CDR1 is SGHAT, CDR2 FQNNGV. The CDR3 length is 16 residues. Germline trimming cut 0 bases from V and 6 bases from J; bases unmatched to any gene: 7. This chain's CDR3 is CASSLDLSSGSKTQYF. Written as DNA, the CDR3 is TGTGCCAGCAGCTTAGATCTGTCTAGCGGGAGTAAGACCCAGTACTTC.

This chain uses TRBV7-8 with TRBJ2-5; D gene unclear. The CDR3 spans 13 residues. The germline CDR1 and CDR2 sequences are SGHVS and FQNEAQ. V lost 2 bases and J lost 5, with 9 bases in between. CDR3 bases: TGTGCCAGCAGCTTACAAGGAAGGGAGACCCAGTACTTC. This codes for CASSLQGRETQYF.

V gene TRBV11-2 combines with J gene TRBJ2-5, with 9 nucleotides matching TRBD1. The germline CDR1 and CDR2 sequences are SGHAT and FQNNGV. CDR3 length: 13 amino acids. J lost 4 bases, V lost 4 bases, and 1 base had no gene match. Here the CDR3 reads CASSWTGVETQYF. The CDR3 nucleotides are TGTGCCAGCAGCTGGACAGGGGTAGAGACCCAGTACTTC.

This clone was counted a single time. The rearrangement links TRBV27 to TRBJ2-1; 11 bases align to TRBD2. CDR1 is MNHEY, CDR2 SMNVEV, per germline (reference sequence). Trimming at V came to 5 bases and at J to 9 bases, leaving 9 bases not matched to a gene. CDR3 size: 15 residues. This CDR3 reads CASSPVAGGQSEQFF. The CDR3 region has the DNA TGTGCCAGCAGTCCCGTAGCGGGAGGGCAAAGTGAGCAGTTCTTC.

The J gene is TRBJ2-1, the V gene TRBV27; the match to TRBD1 covers 12 bases. This CDR3 is built from 16 residues. Per germline, CDR1 MNHEY and CDR2 SMNVEV (reference sequence). Trimming at V came to 6 bases and at J to 8 bases, leaving 11 bases not matched to a gene. The CDR3 nucleotides are TGTGCCAGCAGAGAAACCGGGACAGGGGGCAAATATGAGCAGTTCTTC. This gives the protein CASRETGTGGKYEQFF.

V gene TRBV20-1 combines with J gene TRBJ2-1; D is uncertain. Germline CDR1 is DFQATT and CDR2 is SNEGSKA (reference sequence). CDR3 length: 11 amino acids. V lost 6 bases to trimming and J lost 4 bases, with 7 bases between them. CDR3 region: CSAPAYNEQFF. DNA of the CDR3: TGCAGTGCCCCAGCGTACAATGAGCAGTTCTTC.

This clone turned up a few times. This chain links TRBV7-6 with TRBJ2-3, with 8 bases that match TRBD2. From germline, CDR1 is SGHVS and CDR2 FNYEAQ. The CDR3 contains 18 residues. V dropped 1 base and J dropped 1; count of bases not matched to a gene: 10. DNA for the CDR3: TGTGCCAGCAGCTTAGATCGCCTAGCGGGCCCGGGCACAGATACGCAGTATTTT. It specifies CASSLDRLAGPGTDTQYF.

CDR3 nucleotides: TGCAGCGTTGAAAGGGCCTCGGTGGAGTACAATGAGCAGTTCTTC. Protein sequence: CSVERASVEYNEQFF. J is TRBJ2-1 and V is TRBV29-1; unclear D gene. Trimming took 2 bases from V and 4 from J, leaving 15 bases between them. CDR1 is SQVTM and CDR2 is ANQGSEA in the germline V gene. The CDR3 contains 15 residues.

The gene calls are TRBV5-1 and TRBJ2-2; D tentatively reads TRBD1 or TRBD2 (5 bases each). Germline CDR1 SGHRS, CDR2 YFSETQ. The CDR3 totals 14 residues. With 0 bases removed from V and 5 bases from J, the gap between germline ends came to 8 bases. This CDR3 reads CASSLGDGTGELFF. The CDR3, as DNA: TGCGCCAGCAGCTTGGGGGACGGGACCGGGGAGCTGTTTTTT.

This chain joins TRBV19 and TRBJ1-5; TRBD1 might be the D (6 bases). Germline CDR1 LNHDA, CDR2 SQIVND (reference sequence). The CDR3 is 14 residues long. Trimming took off 3 bases at V and 2 bases at J, with 8 bases between the two ends. CDR3 in DNA: TGTGCCAGTAGTATTTGGACAGGCAATCAGCCCCAGCATTTT. This codes for CASSIWTGNQPQHF.